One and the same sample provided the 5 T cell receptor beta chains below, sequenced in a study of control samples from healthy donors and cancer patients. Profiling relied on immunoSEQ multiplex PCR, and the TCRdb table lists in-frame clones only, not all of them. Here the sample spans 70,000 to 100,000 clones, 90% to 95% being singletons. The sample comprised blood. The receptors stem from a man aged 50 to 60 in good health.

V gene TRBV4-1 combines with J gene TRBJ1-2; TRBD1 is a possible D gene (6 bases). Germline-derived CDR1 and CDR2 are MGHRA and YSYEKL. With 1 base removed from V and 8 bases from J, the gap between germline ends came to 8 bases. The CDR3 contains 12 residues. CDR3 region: CASSQGGAGYTF. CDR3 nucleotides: TGCGCCAGCAGCCAAGGGGGGGCCGGCTACACCTTC.

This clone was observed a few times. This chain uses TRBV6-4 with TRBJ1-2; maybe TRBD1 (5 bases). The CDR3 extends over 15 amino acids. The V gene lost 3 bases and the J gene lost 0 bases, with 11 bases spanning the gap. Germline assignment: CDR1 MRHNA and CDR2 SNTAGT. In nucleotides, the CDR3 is TGTGCCAGCAGTGAACAACCGACAGCTAACTATGGCTACACCTTC. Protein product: CASSEQPTANYGYTF.

CDR3 nucleotide sequence: TGTGCCAGCGGATCGACGGCGGCGAACACTGAAGCTTTCTTT. Translated, it gives CASGSTAANTEAFF. The V and J genes are TRBV5-6 and TRBJ1-1, with unresolved D. The CDR3 consists of 14 residues. Germline lookup yields CDR1 SGHDT and CDR2 YYEEEE. Deletions cut 7 bases from V and 1 base from J, with 14 bases between.

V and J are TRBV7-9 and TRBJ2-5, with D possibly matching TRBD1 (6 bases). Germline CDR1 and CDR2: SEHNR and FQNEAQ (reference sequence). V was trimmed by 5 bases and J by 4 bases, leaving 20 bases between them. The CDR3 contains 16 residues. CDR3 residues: CASSPDRPRLSETQYF. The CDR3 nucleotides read TGTGCCAGCAGCCCCGACAGGCCCCGATTGTCAGAGACCCAGTACTTC.

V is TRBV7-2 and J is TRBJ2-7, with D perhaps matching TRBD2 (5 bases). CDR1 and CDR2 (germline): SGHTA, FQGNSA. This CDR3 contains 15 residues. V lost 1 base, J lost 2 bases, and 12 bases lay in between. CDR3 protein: CASSLDGRATYEQYF. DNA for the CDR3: TGTGCCAGCAGCTTAGACGGGCGGGCAACCTACGAGCAGTACTTC.